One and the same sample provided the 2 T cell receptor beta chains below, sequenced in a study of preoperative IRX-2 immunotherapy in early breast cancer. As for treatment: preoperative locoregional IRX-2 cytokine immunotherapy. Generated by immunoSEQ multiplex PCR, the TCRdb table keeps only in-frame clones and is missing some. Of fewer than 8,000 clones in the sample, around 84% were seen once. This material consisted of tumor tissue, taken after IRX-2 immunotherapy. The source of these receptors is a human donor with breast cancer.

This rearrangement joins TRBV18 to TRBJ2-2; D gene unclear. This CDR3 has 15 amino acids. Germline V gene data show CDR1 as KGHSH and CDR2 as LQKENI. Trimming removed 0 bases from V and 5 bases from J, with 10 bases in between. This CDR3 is CASSPPTTTTGELFF. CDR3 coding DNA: TGTGCCAGCTCACCACCGACGACAACTACCGGGGAGCTGTTTTTT.

The CDR3 loop reads CASSLPPGHPNTEAFF. In DNA, the CDR3 is TGTGCCAGCAGTCTTCCCCCTGGACACCCGAACACTGAAGCTTTCTTT. The chain carries TRBV28 and TRBJ1-1; maybe TRBD1 (5 bases). V lost 5 bases and J lost 1, with 17 bases in between. Germline V gene data show CDR1 as MDHEN and CDR2 as SYDVKM. This CDR3 region has 16 residues. Full variable domain (rest looked up from reference TRBV28 and TRBJ1-1): DVKVTQSSRYLVKRTGEKVFLECVQDMDHENMFWYRQDPGLGLRLIYFSYDVKMKEKGDIPEGYSVSREKKERFSLILESASTNQTSMYLCASSLPPGHPNTEAFFGQGTRLTVV.